These 11 T cell receptor beta chains came from one sample sequenced in a study of cytomegalovirus exposure and HLA in healthy donors. Use of 60 Vbeta and 13 Jbeta primers characterized the PCR. The table came from immunoSEQ multiplex PCR; TCRdb's copy has only in-frame clones and leaves some out. The sample has under 200,000 clones; roughly 78% are singletons. Input material: PBMCs. These receptors were obtained from a woman between 45 and 60 years old in good health and CMV-seropositive.

This chain links TRBV28 with TRBJ2-4, with D perhaps TRBD2 (6 bases). Germline V gene data show CDR1 as MDHEN and CDR2 as SYDVKM. The CDR3 runs 13 residues. Trimming left V 3 bases short and J 5 bases short, with 8 bases between. The CDR3 spells CASSFGRQNIQYF. The CDR3 nucleotides read TGTGCCAGCAGTTTCGGGAGACAAAACATTCAGTACTTC.

The chain is built from TRBV4-2 and TRBJ2-1; unclear D gene. From germline, CDR1 is LGHNA and CDR2 YNFKEQ. CDR3 length: 16 residues. Trimming cost V 1 base and J 0 bases, with 10 bases left between them. Here the CDR3 reads CASSQVGQSSYNEQFF. The DNA for the CDR3 is TGTGCCAGCAGCCAAGTGGGCCAGAGCTCCTACAATGAGCAGTTCTTC.

A few counts support this clone. The V and J genes are TRBV5-4 and TRBJ2-1; 11 nucleotides align to TRBD2. V was clipped by 1 base and J by 3 bases; unmatched bases: 3. This CDR3 region has 16 residues. Germline CDR1 is SGHNT and CDR2 is YYREEE (reference sequence). CDR3 sequence (DNA): TGTGCCAGCAGCTTGACTAGCGGGAGCGTCTACAATGAGCAGTTCTTC. Its protein product is CASSLTSGSVYNEQFF.

The chain links TRBV19 to TRBJ2-2; D is possibly TRBD1 (5 bases). V lost 6 bases and J 6 bases, leaving 14 bases between the germline ends. The V gene's germline CDR1 is LNHDA and CDR2 SQIVND (reference sequence). This CDR3 comprises 14 residues. The CDR3 coding sequence is TGTGCCAGTAGAGGGCAGGGAAGCGCCGGGGAGCTGTTTTTT. It specifies CASRGQGSAGELFF. The whole variable domain, remainder taken from reference TRBV19 and TRBJ2-2, is DGGITQSPKYLFRKEGQNVTLSCEQNLNHDAMYWYRQDPGQGLRLIYYSQIVNDFQKGDIAEGYSVSREKKESFPLTVTSAQKNPTAFYLCASRGQGSAGELFFGEGSRLTVL.

The V and J genes are TRBV29-1 and TRBJ2-1, with TRBD2 matching over 9 bases. CDR1 is SQVTM and CDR2 is ANQGSEA in the germline V gene. The CDR3 contains 12 residues. CDR3 sequence: CSGLASYNEQFF. CDR3 DNA sequence: TGCAGTGGACTAGCGAGCTACAATGAGCAGTTCTTC.

The chain combines TRBV28 with TRBJ1-1; D not certain. CDR1 MDHEN and CDR2 SYDVKM come from the germline V gene. V lost 5 bases to trimming and J lost 1 base, with 8 bases between them. CDR3 length: 13 residues. The DNA of the CDR3 is TGTGCCAGCAGTGCCTCTACGAACACTGAAGCTTTCTTT. This codes for CASSASTNTEAFF.

The gene calls are TRBV6-5 and TRBJ2-1; no reliable D call. The CDR3 extends over 11 amino acids. Germline V gives CDR1 MNHEY, CDR2 SVGAGI. V dropped 2 bases and J dropped 12 bases, with 8 bases sitting between them. The CDR3 DNA reads as TGTGCCAGCAGTTACGACCAGCGGCAGTTCTTC. Protein sequence: CASSYDQRQFF.

This chain joins TRBV1 and TRBJ2-5; TRBD2, the D gene given by the table, was not confirmed from the DNA. TRBV1 is a pseudogene locus. The CDR3 is 20 amino acids. This CDR3 is CTSSQDLVAYRRGIQETQYF. CDR3 DNA: TGCACCAGCAGCCAAGATTTAGTGGCATACCGGCGGGGGATCCAAGAGACCCAGTACTTC.

The J gene is TRBJ1-5, the V gene TRBV28, with 10 bases that match TRBD1. Germline V gene data show CDR1 as MDHEN and CDR2 as SYDVKM. The CDR3 is made up of 19 amino acids. V lost 2 bases to trimming and J lost 7 bases; unmatched junction nucleotides: 17. The CDR3 is CASSLRMDRGLISGQPQHF. CDR3 in DNA: TGTGCCAGCAGTTTAAGGATGGACAGGGGGTTAATTTCAGGACAGCCCCAGCATTTT.

This chain joins TRBV15 and TRBJ1-2; TRBD1 matches 7 bases. V lost 5 bases to trimming and J lost 2 bases; unmatched junction nucleotides: 11. The CDR3 is 16 amino acids. Germline V CDR1 and CDR2: LNHNV, YYDKDF (reference sequence). The chain's CDR3 is CATSPLGTVRNYGYTF. The CDR3 DNA reads TGTGCCACCAGCCCACTGGGGACAGTCCGCAACTATGGCTACACCTTC.

Here the CDR3 DNA reads TGTGCCAGCAGCTCCCACCCCCCAGGGGCTTTCGAGCAGTACTTC. Protein: CASSSHPPGAFEQYF. The V call is TRBV14, the J call TRBJ2-7, with a weak D call TRBD1 (6 bases). The CDR3 totals 15 residues. The V end was cut by 5 bases, the J end by 6 bases, with 20 bases between. Germline CDR1 SGHDN, CDR2 FVKESK.